By sample fraction, the clone carrying this T cell receptor beta chain is medium-sized. J was trimmed by 2 bases and V by 0 bases; bases with no gene match: 6. This CDR3 region has 16 residues. Thyroid surgery was preceded by no treatment in any patient. This entry is derived from a study of metastatic and nonmetastatic thyroid tumors. Study-wide context: Peripheral blood and tumor or nodule samples from malignant and benign thyroid patients were compared.

TCRdb re-called clones via MiXCR from the PCR reads. This sample has around 34,000 clones, with around 15% found just once. The gene calls are TRBV12-3 or TRBV12-4 and TRBJ2-7; 8 bases map to TRBD2. The material sequenced was blood. The TCR was taken from a female donor with papillary thyroid cancer or a benign thyroid nodule (not recorded which). Some clones in this sample may be carry-over from other donors' samples. The CDR3 DNA is TGTGCCAGCAGTTTAGCCAATAGCGGGACCACCTACGAGCAGTACTTC. As protein: CASSLANSGTTYEQYF.